These T cell receptor beta chains were read from a single sample in a study of shared clonotypes between healthy human individuals. Repertoires were generated with immunoSEQ multiplex PCR, while TCRdb's copy carries only in-frame clones and drops some. The sample records about 2.1 million clones, approximately 92% being singletons. Input material: naive CD8+ T cells from PBMCs. The source of these receptors is a man younger than 35 in good health. Some clones in this sample may be carry-over from other donors' samples. CDR3s include the opening cysteine and the closing phenylalanine or tryptophan. A D gene is named only where the DNA matches it firmly. Size is stated for part of the rows, as once, few or many counts, or as a class when the clone is expanded.

TRBV7-9	-	-	TRBJ2-3	CASSSPLRERTDTQYF	TGTGCCAGCAGCTCCCCGTTAAGGGAACGGACAGATACGCAGTATTTT
TRBV5-8	-	-	TRBJ2-7	CASSLVGEDYEQYF	TGTGCCAGCAGCTTGGTAGGGGAGGACTACGAGCAGTACTTC
TRBV5-1	TRBD1	-	TRBJ1-2	CASRHSRGLGYGYTF	TGCGCCAGCAGGCACTCCAGGGGGCTGGGGTATGGCTACACCTTC
TRBV9	-	once	TRBJ1-2	CASSEGPYGYTF	TGTGCCAGCAGCGAGGGACCTTATGGCTACACCTTC
TRBV27	-	-	TRBJ2-7	CASSSHRDGTYEQYF	TGTGCCAGCAGTTCACACCGGGACGGAACCTACGAGCAGTACTTC
TRBV21-1	-	-	TRBJ2-1	CASSKALDSCHEQFF	TGTGCCAGCAGCAAAGCGCTGGACTCCTGCCATGAGCAGTTCTTC
TRBV27	TRBD2	-	TRBJ2-7	CASSSPAGGSYVEQYF	TGTGCCAGCAGTTCCCCAGCGGGAGGGTCATACGTGGAGCAGTACTTC
TRBV29-1	TRBD1	-	TRBJ2-7	CSVGGGTGTGTYEQYF	TGCAGCGTAGGAGGGGGAACCGGGACAGGAACCTACGAGCAGTACTTC
TRBV7-8	TRBD1	-	TRBJ1-1	CASSLWTGGNEAFF	TGTGCCAGCAGCTTGTGGACAGGGGGCAATGAAGCTTTCTTT
TRBV25-1	-	-	TRBJ1-5	CASSEWGYQPQHF	TGTGCCAGCAGTGAATGGGGTTATCAGCCCCAGCATTTT
TRBV27	TRBD1	-	TRBJ2-7	CASSLIGTGVYEQYF	TGTGCCAGCAGTTTGATCGGGACAGGGGTATACGAGCAGTACTTC
TRBV27	-	-	TRBJ2-3	CASSLQPGWATDTQYF	TGTGCCAGCAGTTTACAGCCAGGGTGGGCCACAGATACGCAGTATTTT
TRBV14	-	-	TRBJ2-3	CASSQDRGITSTDTQYF	TGTGCCAGCAGCCAAGACCGGGGAATTACTAGCACAGATACGCAGTATTTT
TRBV5-8	-	-	TRBJ2-5	CASSLGGGAGTQYF	TGTGCCAGCAGCTTAGGGGGCGGAGCGGGGACCCAGTACTTC